This TCR beta chain was profiled in a study of T cells in Graves' hyperthyroidism and ophthalmopathy. General study findings and limits: Ophthalmopathy was told apart from stable hyperthyroidism by a 13 V-J model.

Amplified TCR beta CDR3 regions derived from RNA transcripts. First-round RT-PCR targeting the TCR CDR3 was performed with the HTBI primer set. MiXCR was run by TCRdb on the multiplex PCR reads, yielding one entry per CDR3 protein. Here the sample spans a few hundred thousand distinct CDR3 sequences, about 18% being singletons. Between the trimmed V and J ends, which lost 6 bases and 2 bases, there was a span of 13 bases. The germline gives CDR1 SGHTA, CDR2 FQGNSA. There are 14 residues in the CDR3. As for this clonotype: What it recognizes is unknown.

The PBMCs were taken from more than 8 ml of fresh peripheral blood. This sequence joins TRBV7-2 and TRBJ2-5; D gene ambiguous. Sequencing input: blood. This receptor was identified in a man in his forties with Graves' hyperthyroidism. The CDR3 DNA reads as TGTGCCAGCAGATTGGCAGGAGCACAAGAGACCCAGTACTTC. Amino acid sequence: CASRLAGAQETQYF.